The TCR beta chain described here comes from a study of T cell responses to AZD1222 COVID-19 vaccine. Background on the study: Second-dose timings of about 4 or about 12 weeks were pooled.

General study results and limits: Spike-specific TCR breadth rose after two AZD1222 doses, and depth rose as well.

Notes on this clone: Its specificity is unknown.

Profiling relied on immunoSEQ multiplex PCR, and the TCRdb table lists in-frame clones only, not all of them. This table has around 110,000 clones, roughly 92% appearing once. The V and J ends lost 0 bases and 0 bases respectively, with 8 bases between them. The CDR3 has 15 residues. The germline gives CDR1 MGHRA, CDR2 YSYEKL. This clonotype originated in an adult in good health. The specimen was peripheral blood, collected on day 0 of AZD1222 vaccination. The V gene is TRBV4-1, the J gene TRBJ1-1; D remains ambiguous. The CDR3: CASSQDWLLNTEAFF. The CDR3 DNA reads TGCGCCAGCAGCCAAGATTGGCTGTTGAACACTGAAGCTTTCTTT.